This T cell receptor (beta chain) was documented in a study of lymphopenia after photon versus proton radiotherapy (dated by TCRdb to the late 2010s). Background on the whole study: Photon and proton radiation therapy were compared by the study for their immunological effects in patients with gastrointestinal tumors who developed high-grade lymphopenia. The 20 or so patients in the cohort had gastrointestinal tumors, were treated with either photon or proton therapy, and subsequently developed lymphopenia. The goal of the study was to characterize the differences between the two radiation modalities in how they affect the immune system.

The research as a whole found: Relative stability during treatment was observed in proton-treated patients, whereas loss of naive T cells and TCR diversity and gain of effector/memory populations were observed in photon-treated patients. Once the lymphocyte count had reached its nadir, the repertoires of photon-treated patients showed oligoclonal expansion, particularly of CD8+ Temra cells, and this expansion drove the decline in diversity. Among patients across the cohort who died, overall survival time showed an inverse correlation with a larger post-nadir drop in TCR diversity. The survival association was assessed only in patients who died, and better survival with proton therapy was presented by the authors as a possibility rather than a demonstrated result.

Concerning this clone: Its antigen is currently not known. No clone much larger than this one lies a single base away; base qualities are absent.

To prepare the library, the immunoSEQ multiplex PCR assay was applied. Alongside multiparametric flow cytometry, deep sequencing of rearranged TCR beta loci was used to profile the T cell repertoires. This is the immuneACCESS table as TCRdb keeps it, with only in-frame sequences that have V and J called. A part of the clones is gone; compared with another copy, unresolved V genes explain less than half, and the rest is unexplained. A total of tens of thousands of clones appear in this sample, 85% of them only once. 2% to 2.5% of the sample goes to the ten largest clones. The sequence was obtained from a man aged 35-49 years with gastric cancer. Sequenced here: peripheral blood, sampled from a patient treated with photon-based radiotherapy.

The DNA reads TGTGCCAGCACCTTGGACCGCCGTTCAGCTTTCTTT. This is translated as CASTLDRRSAFF. The chain is assembled from TRBV2 and TRBJ1-1; the D gene assignment is ambiguous. V sheds 7 bases and J sheds 10 bases, leaving 16 bases between their ends. The CDR3 starts with the cysteine, ends with the phenylalanine, and has 12 residues. Just CDR3 DNA is preserved here, 36 bases in frame from base 1. For CDR1 and CDR2, the germline V gene lists SNHLY and FYNNEI.